The present T cell receptor beta chain was sequenced within a study of blood T cell repertoires in COVID-19. Study summary: Samples of COVID-19 (acute and convalescent) were obtained from the United States, Italy and Spain.

This CDR3 spans 16 amino acids. From germline, CDR1 is LGHNA and CDR2 YSLEER. The trim removed 3 bases at V and 1 base at J, leaving 8 bases unmatched. Authors' analysis steps: Nucleated cell number was recorded as an estimate derived from reference gene primer amplification. The protocol was immunoSEQ multiplex PCR, while the TCRdb copy is restricted to in-frame clones and leaves out a portion. V and J calls and clone size are copied from that table; D and trimming were computed from the DNA. The table has over 200,000 clones, 75% to 85% seen once. The chain joins TRBV4-3 to TRBJ1-2, with 7 bases that match TRBD1. The source of this sequence is a man in his forties who had recovered from COVID-19. What was sequenced was peripheral blood. CDR3 in DNA: TGCGCCAGCAGCCAGGCCAGGGGGACGAATAACTATGGCTACACCTTC. It is translated as CASSQARGTNNYGYTF.